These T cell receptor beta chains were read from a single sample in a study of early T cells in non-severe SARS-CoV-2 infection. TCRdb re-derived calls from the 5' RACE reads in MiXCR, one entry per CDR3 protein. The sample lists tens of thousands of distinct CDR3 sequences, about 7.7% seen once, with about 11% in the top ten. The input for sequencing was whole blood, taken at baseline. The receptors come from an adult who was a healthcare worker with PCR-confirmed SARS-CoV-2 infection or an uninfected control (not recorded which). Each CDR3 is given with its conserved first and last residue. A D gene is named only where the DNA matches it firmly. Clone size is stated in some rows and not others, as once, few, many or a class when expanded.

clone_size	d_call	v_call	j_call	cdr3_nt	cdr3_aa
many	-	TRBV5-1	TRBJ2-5	TGCGCCAGCAGCTTGGGAGGCAGGGAAGAGACCCAGTACTTC	CASSLGGREETQYF
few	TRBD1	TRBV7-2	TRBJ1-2	TGTGCCAGCAGGGCAGAGACAGGGGGCAACTATGGCTACACCTTC	CASRAETGGNYGYTF
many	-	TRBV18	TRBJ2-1	TGTGCCAGCTCACCTCTGGAGGGCAATGAGCAGTTCTTC	CASSPLEGNEQFF
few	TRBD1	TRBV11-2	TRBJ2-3	TGTGCCAGCAGCTTGGACAGGGGGCTCACAGATACGCAGTATTTT	CASSLDRGLTDTQYF
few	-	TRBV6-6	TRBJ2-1	TGTGCCAGCAGTGGCCCGCGGGGTTCCTACAATGAGCAGTTCTTC	CASSGPRGSYNEQFF
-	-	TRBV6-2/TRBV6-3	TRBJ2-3	TGTGCCAGCAGCCTACCAGAACGTAGCACAGATACGCAGTATTTT	CASSLPERSTDTQYF
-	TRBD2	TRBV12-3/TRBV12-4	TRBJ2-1	TGTGCCAGCAGCCTAGCGGGAGGGCCGGGTGAGCAGTTCTTC	CASSLAGGPGEQFF
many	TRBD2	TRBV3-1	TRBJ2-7	TGTGCCAGCAGCCAAGGTCCAACTAGCGGCTCCTACGAGCAGTACTTC	CASSQGPTSGSYEQYF
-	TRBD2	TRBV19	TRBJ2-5	TGTGCCAGTAGGCGGACTAGCCGAAACCGAGAGACCCAGTACTTC	CASRRTSRNRETQYF
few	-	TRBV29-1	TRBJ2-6	TGCAGCGTGTCGGCTGGGGCCAACGTCCTGACTTTC	CSVSAGANVLTF
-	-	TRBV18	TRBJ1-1	TGTGCCAGCTCACCTGGGTTGGTAACTGAAGCTTTCTTT	CASSPGLVTEAFF
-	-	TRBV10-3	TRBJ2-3	TGTGCCATCAGTGAAGGACTGGGCCCTGGCACAGATACGCAGTATTTT	CAISEGLGPGTDTQYF
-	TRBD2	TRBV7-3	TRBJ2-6	TGTGCCAGCAGCTCGGGAGGCTCTGGGGCCAACGTCCTGACTTTC	CASSSGGSGANVLTF
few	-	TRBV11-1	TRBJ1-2	TGTGCCAGCAGCCCAGACTTGGGCTCCGGAGATAACTATGGCTACACCTTC	CASSPDLGSGDNYGYTF
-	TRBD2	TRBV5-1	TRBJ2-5	TGCGCCAGCAGCTTGTCCTCTGCGTCGTCGGGGGGAGAGACCCAGTACTTC	CASSLSSASSGGETQYF
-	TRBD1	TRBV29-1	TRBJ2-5	TGCAGCGTTTTAAGGACAGGGCAAGAGACCCAGTACTTC	CSVLRTGQETQYF
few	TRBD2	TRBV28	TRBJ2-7	TGTGCCAGCAGCATTCCATCTAGCGGGCGTCGATTC	CASSIPSSGRRF
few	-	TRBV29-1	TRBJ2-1	TGCAGCGTTGATACCGTTAAGAATGAGCAGTTCTTC	CSVDTVKNEQFF
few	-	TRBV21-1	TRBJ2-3	TGTGCGCGCATACGGGATACGCAGTATTTT	CARIRDTQYF
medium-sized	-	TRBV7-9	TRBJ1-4	TGTGCCAGCAGCTTAGGAGCGGCGGAATACTATGAAAAACTGTTTTTT	CASSLGAAEYYEKLFF
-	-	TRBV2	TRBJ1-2	TGTGCCAGCGTGGGCCGATCTTTAAACTATGGCTACACCTTC	CASVGRSLNYGYTF
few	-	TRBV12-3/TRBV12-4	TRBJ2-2	TGTGCCAGCAACGCTAGACTTTCCTTGGACTCCGGGGAGCTGTTTTTT	CASNARLSLDSGELFF
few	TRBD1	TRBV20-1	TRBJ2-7	TGCAGTGCTAGAGGGACAGGGAGCTCCTACGAGCAGTACTTC	CSARGTGSSYEQYF
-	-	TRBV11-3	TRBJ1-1	TGTGCCAGCAGCTTTACAGCGAACACTGAAGCTTTCTTT	CASSFTANTEAFF
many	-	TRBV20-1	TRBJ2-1	TGCAGTGCTAGCTTGTATTATGAGCAGTTCTTC	CSASLYYEQFF
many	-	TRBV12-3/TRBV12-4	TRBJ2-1	TGTGCCAGCACCCTCGGGACTCCCTACAATGAGCAGTTCTTC	CASTLGTPYNEQFF
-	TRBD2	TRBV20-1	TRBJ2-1	TGCAGTGCGACAGCGGGGGTGGGCCACAATGAGCAGTTCTTC	CSATAGVGHNEQFF
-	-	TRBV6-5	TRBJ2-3	TGTGCCAGCAGTACAACAAGCGGGTGGACAACAGATACGCAGTATTTT	CASSTTSGWTTDTQYF
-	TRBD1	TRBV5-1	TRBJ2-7	TGCGCCAGCAGCTTGGACGGGACAGTTGCCTACGAGCAGTACTTC	CASSLDGTVAYEQYF
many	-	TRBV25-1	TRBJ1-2	TGTGCCAGCAGTGAATTCAGGGTTAGTAAGGGCTACACCTTC	CASSEFRVSKGYTF
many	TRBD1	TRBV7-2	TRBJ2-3	TGTGCCAGCAGCTCTATACCCGGGACAGGTACCACAGATACGCAGTATTTT	CASSSIPGTGTTDTQYF
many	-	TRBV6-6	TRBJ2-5	TGTGCCAGCAGTTACTCTTTTCGGGAACAAGAGACCCAGTACTTC	CASSYSFREQETQYF
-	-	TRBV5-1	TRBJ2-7	TGCGCCAGCAGCCGACGGGAAACAGGCGCAATTCAGTACTTC	CASSRRETGAIQYF
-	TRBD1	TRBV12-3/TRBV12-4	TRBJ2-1	TGTGCCAGCAGTTTAGGGACAGGGCTTGACAATGAGCAGTTCTTC	CASSLGTGLDNEQFF
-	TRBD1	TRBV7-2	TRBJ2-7	TGTGCCAGCAGCCGGGACAGCGGCTCCTACGAGCAGTACTTC	CASSRDSGSYEQYF
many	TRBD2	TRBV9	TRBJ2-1	TGTGCCAGCAGCGTTAGCGGGAGTCGGAATGAGCAGTTCTTC	CASSVSGSRNEQFF
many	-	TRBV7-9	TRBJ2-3	TGTGCCAGCACCCACATTCCCGAGGATACGCAGTATTTT	CASTHIPEDTQYF
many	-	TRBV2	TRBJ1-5	TGTGCCAGCAATGGGGGCCTCCATCAGCCCCAGCATTTT	CASNGGLHQPQHF
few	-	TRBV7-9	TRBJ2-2	TGTGCCAGCAGCTTAGGCGCCTCAGGAGGCACCGGGGAGCTGTTTTTT	CASSLGASGGTGELFF
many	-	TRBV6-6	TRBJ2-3	TGTGCCAGCGTTGGCGGCCTCACAGATACGCAGTATTTT	CASVGGLTDTQYF
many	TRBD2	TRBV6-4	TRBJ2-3	TGTGCCAGCAGTGAGCTAGCGGGAGCAGATACGCAGTATTTT	CASSELAGADTQYF
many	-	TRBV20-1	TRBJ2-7	TGCAGTGCTAGAGAATTAGTCCACGAGCAGTACTTC	CSARELVHEQYF
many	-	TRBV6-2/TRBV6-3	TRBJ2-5	TGTGCCAGCAGTTACTCGATTTACCAAGAGACCCAGTACTTC	CASSYSIYQETQYF
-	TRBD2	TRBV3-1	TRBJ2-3	TGTGCCAGCAGCCAAGATCACCCCCCCGCGGGAGCTATCACAGATACGCAGTATTTT	CASSQDHPPAGAITDTQYF
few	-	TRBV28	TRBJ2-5	TGTGCCAGCAATCCCTCCGGACGGGGTTTAGTCACACTCCAAGAGACCCAGTACTTC	CASNPSGRGLVTLQETQYF
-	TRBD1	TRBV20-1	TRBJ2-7	TGCAGTGCTAACCCAGACAGGGACGAGCAGTACTTC	CSANPDRDEQYF
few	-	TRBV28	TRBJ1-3	TGTGCCAGCAGTTTACCCGGGACATCTGGAAACACCATATATTTT	CASSLPGTSGNTIYF
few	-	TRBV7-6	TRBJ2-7	TGTGCCAGCAGCCCAAGTTCCGGGACACTCGAGCAGTACTTC	CASSPSSGTLEQYF
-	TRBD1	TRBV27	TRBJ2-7	TGTGCCAGCAGTCCCCGGACAGGACCCTACGAGCAGTACTTC	CASSPRTGPYEQYF
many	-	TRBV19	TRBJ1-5	TGTGCCAGTACCGGGGGCAGGAGGCAAGGAAATCAGCCCCAGCATTTT	CASTGGRRQGNQPQHF
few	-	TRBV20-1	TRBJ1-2	TGCAGTGCTAGGACAGGCAACTATGGCTACACCTTC	CSARTGNYGYTF
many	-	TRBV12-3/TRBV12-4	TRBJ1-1	TGTGCCGCTAACCCCGGGGGAAACACTGAAGCTTTCTTT	CAANPGGNTEAFF
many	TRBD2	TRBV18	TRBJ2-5	TGTGCCAGCTCACCACAACGGCTAGCGGAAGAGACCCAGTACTTC	CASSPQRLAEETQYF
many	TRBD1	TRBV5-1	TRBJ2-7	TGCGCCAGCAGCTGGGTCGGGACAGGGGTCAACGAGCAGTACTTC	CASSWVGTGVNEQYF
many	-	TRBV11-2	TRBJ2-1	TGTGCCAGCAGCCTCCGACAGGCGGCTCACAATGAGCAGTTCTTC	CASSLRQAAHNEQFF
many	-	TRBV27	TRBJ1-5	TGTGCCAGCAGTTTATCTGGAGGGTCCAATCAGCCCCAGCATTTT	CASSLSGGSNQPQHF
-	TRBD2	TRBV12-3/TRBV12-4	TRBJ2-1	TGTGCCAGCAGGACCGGGGGGGAATCAGGCGAGCAGTTCTTC	CASRTGGESGEQFF
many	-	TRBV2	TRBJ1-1	TGTGCCAGCAGGGACTATCTATCTTTCTTT	CASRDYLSFF